This TCR beta chain was retrieved from a study of T cells in pancreatic ductal adenocarcinoma. Broader study findings: Tumor and blood clonality did not differ significantly, about 0.11 versus 0.072.

The selected patients with pancreatic ductal adenocarcinoma had surgery but no neoadjuvant therapy. This table comes from immunoSEQ multiplex PCR, and its TCRdb copy is limited to in-frame clones, with some not included. The data contain approximately 16,000 clones, roughly 89% of them singletons. As for this clone: Its antigen is still unknown.

This receptor was identified in a human donor with pancreatic ductal adenocarcinoma. The sample comprised PBMCs.

The CDR3 DNA is TGTGCCAGCAGCCACCCTTTAGGGGGCCGTAGCACTGAAGCTTTCTTT. Translated, it gives CASSHPLGGRSTEAFF. This chain links TRBV16 with TRBJ1-1, with 7 positions matching TRBD1. With V trimmed by 3 bases and J by 4 bases, 11 bases remained unmatched. The CDR3 is 16 amino acids. Per germline, CDR1 KGHSY and CDR2 FQNENV.